This T cell receptor (beta chain) was sequenced for a study of OX40 agonist ivuxolimab in advanced cancers. Study-wide context: Patients were treated with ivuxolimab, an agonistic anti-OX40 (CD134) antibody.

V dropped 2 bases and J dropped 5 bases, with 18 bases sitting between them. The V gene's germline CDR1 is MRHNA and CDR2 SNTAGT. The CDR3 runs to 16 residues. Study results and limitations: The study observed clonal expansion of CD4+ and CD8+ blood T cells by week 6 at 0.1 to 3.0 mg/kg.

As regards this clone: The antigen remains undetermined.

This table comes from immunoSEQ multiplex PCR, and its TCRdb copy is limited to in-frame clones, with some not included. Of about 55,000 clones listed, approximately 80% were seen once; the top ten hold less than 4.5%. The source is an adult with an advanced solid tumor such as melanoma, head and neck, liver or kidney cancer. The genes are TRBV6-4 and TRBJ1-1; D is uncertain. The sequenced sample was CD4+ or CD8+ T cells sorted from blood, obtained in a trial of the OX40 agonist ivuxolimab. The DNA of the CDR3 is TGTGCCAGCAGTGACGTGGGTTACGAAGTCGGAACTGAAGCTTTCTTT. Translating it yields CASSDVGYEVGTEAFF.